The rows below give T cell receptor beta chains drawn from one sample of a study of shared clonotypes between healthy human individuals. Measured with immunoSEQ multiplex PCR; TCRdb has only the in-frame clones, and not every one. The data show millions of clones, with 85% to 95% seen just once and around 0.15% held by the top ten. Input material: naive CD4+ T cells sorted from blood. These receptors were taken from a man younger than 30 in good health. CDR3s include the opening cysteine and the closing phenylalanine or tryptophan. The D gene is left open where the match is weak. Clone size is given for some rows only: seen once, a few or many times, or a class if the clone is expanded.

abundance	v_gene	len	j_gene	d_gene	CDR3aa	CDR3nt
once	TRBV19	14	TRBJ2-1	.	CASSGREIVSPQFF	TGTGCCAGTAGCGGCAGGGAGATAGTTAGCCCGCAGTTCTTC
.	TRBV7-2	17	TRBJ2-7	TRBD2	CASSREYLAGLSYEQYF	TGTGCCAGCAGCCGCGAGTATCTAGCGGGACTCTCCTACGAGCAGTACTTC
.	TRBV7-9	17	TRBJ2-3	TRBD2	CASSLSGAGGRTDTQYF	TGTGCCAGCAGCTTATCAGGAGCGGGGGGCCGCACAGATACGCAGTATTTT
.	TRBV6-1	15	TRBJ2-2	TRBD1	CASSKWDRESGELFF	TGTGCCAGCAGTAAATGGGACAGGGAGTCCGGGGAGCTGTTTTTT
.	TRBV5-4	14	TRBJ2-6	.	CAGGEAIGANVLTF	TGTGCCGGCGGTGAGGCGATTGGGGCCAACGTCCTGACTTTC
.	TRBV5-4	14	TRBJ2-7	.	CASSSPSTSYEQYF	TGTGCCAGCAGCTCCCCTAGTACCTCCTACGAGCAGTACTTC
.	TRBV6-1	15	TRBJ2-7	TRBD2	CASSLTSGGSYEQYF	TGTGCCAGCAGCCTCACTAGCGGGGGGTCCTACGAGCAGTACTTC
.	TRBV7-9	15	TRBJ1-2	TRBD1	CASSSTGGADYGYTF	TGTGCCAGCAGCTCAACAGGGGGCGCGGACTATGGCTACACCTTC
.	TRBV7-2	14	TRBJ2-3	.	CASSPPPNTDTQYF	TGTGCCAGCAGCCCCCCGCCGAACACAGATACGCAGTATTTT
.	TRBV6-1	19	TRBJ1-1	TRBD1	CASSEGQGAAFRMNTEAFF	TGTGCCAGCAGTGAGGGACAGGGGGCTGCGTTTCGCATGAACACTGAAGCTTTCTTT
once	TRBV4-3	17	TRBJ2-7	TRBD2	CASSQLVSGRAPYEQYF	TGCGCCAGCAGCCAACTAGTTAGCGGGAGGGCCCCCTACGAGCAGTACTTC
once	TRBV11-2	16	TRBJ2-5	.	CASSLGARQEGETQYF	TGTGCCAGCAGCTTAGGGGCACGCCAAGAGGGAGAGACCCAGTACTTC
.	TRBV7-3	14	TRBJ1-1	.	CASSLFLGQGEAFF	TGTGCCAGCAGCTTATTCTTGGGGCAGGGTGAAGCTTTCTTT
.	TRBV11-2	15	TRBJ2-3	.	CASSLSGAGADTQYF	TGTGCCAGCAGCTTATCGGGGGCCGGGGCAGATACGCAGTATTTT
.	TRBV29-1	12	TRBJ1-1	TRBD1	CSARQGPKEAFF	TGCAGCGCCCGACAGGGGCCGAAAGAAGCTTTCTTT
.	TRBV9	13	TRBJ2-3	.	CASSVVSTDTQYF	TGTGCCAGCAGCGTAGTGTCTACAGATACGCAGTATTTT
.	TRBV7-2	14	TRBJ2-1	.	CASSLYGGYNEQFF	TGTGCCAGCAGCTTGTACGGCGGATACAATGAGCAGTTCTTC
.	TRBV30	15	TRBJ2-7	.	CAWSPLLYSWDEQYF	TGTGCCTGGAGCCCTTTACTATATTCTTGGGACGAGCAGTACTTC
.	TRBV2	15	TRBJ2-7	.	CASNGWGQSSYEQYF	TGTGCCAGCAATGGATGGGGTCAAAGCTCCTACGAGCAGTACTTC
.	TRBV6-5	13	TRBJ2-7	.	CATAAWSSYEQYF	TGTGCCACCGCGGCGTGGAGCAGCTACGAGCAGTACTTC
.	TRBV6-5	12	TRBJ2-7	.	CASSQTGYEQYF	TGTGCCAGCAGCCAAACAGGTTACGAGCAGTACTTC
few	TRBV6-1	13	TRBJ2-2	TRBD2	CARAGGGTGELFF	TGTGCCCGAGCGGGGGGCGGGACCGGGGAGCTGTTTTTT
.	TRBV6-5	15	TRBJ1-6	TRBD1	CASSYSGTGGSPLHF	TGTGCCAGCAGTTACTCAGGGACAGGGGGATCACCCCTCCACTTT
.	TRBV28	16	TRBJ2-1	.	CASSFFLGVIYNEQFF	TGTGCCAGCAGTTTTTTTTTAGGGGTCATCTACAATGAGCAGTTCTTC
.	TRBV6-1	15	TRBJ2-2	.	CASSLTGLNTGELFF	TGTGCCAGCAGCCTAACAGGGCTAAACACCGGGGAGCTGTTTTTT
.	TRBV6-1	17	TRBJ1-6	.	CASSEGDLIPYNSPLHF	TGTGCCAGCAGTGAAGGGGACCTTATCCCGTATAATTCACCCCTCCACTTT
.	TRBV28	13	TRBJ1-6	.	CASSLSSESPLHF	TGTGCCAGCAGTTTATCCTCAGAATCACCCCTCCACTTT
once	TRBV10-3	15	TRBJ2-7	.	CATSGGGRTSSEQYF	TGTGCCACTTCTGGCGGGGGCCGGACTTCCAGTGAGCAGTACTTC
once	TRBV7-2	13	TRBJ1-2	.	CASSLVRGYGYTF	TGTGCCAGCAGCTTAGTGAGGGGGTATGGCTACACCTTC
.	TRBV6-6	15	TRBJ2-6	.	CASSPGFMAGNVLTF	TGTGCCAGCAGTCCGGGGTTCATGGCGGGCAACGTCCTGACTTTC
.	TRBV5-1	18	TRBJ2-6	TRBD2	CASSLDPGGIPGANVLTF	TGCGCCAGCAGCTTGGACCCGGGGGGGATTCCTGGGGCCAACGTCCTGACTTTC
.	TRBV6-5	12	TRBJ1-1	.	CASSYLGERAFF	TGTGCCAGCAGTTACCTAGGGGAACGGGCCTTCTTT
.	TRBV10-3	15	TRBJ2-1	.	CAISESTKQYNEQFF	TGTGCCATCAGTGAGTCGACAAAGCAATACAATGAGCAGTTCTTC
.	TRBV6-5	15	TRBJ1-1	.	CASSYSQGSPTEAFF	TGTGCCAGCAGTTACTCCCAGGGGTCCCCCACTGAAGCTTTCTTT
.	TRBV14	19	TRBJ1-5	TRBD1	CASSRLSGTGGGYNQPQHF	TGTGCCAGCAGCCGACTGTCCGGGACAGGGGGCGGATACAATCAGCCCCAGCATTTT
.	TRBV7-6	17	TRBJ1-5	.	CASSPARTPDVNQPQHF	TGTGCCAGCAGCCCTGCCCGGACCCCGGACGTCAATCAGCCCCAGCATTTT
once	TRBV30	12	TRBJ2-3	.	CAWNLWADTQYF	TGTGCCTGGAATCTGTGGGCAGATACGCAGTATTTT
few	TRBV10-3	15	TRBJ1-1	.	CAISENRISNTEAFF	TGTGCCATCAGTGAGAATCGAATTTCGAACACTGAAGCTTTCTTT
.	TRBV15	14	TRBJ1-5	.	CATSSGDSNQPQHF	TGTGCCACCAGCTCTGGCGATAGCAATCAGCCCCAGCATTTT
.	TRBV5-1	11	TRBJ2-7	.	CASSYDYEQYF	TGCGCCAGCAGCTACGACTACGAGCAGTACTTC
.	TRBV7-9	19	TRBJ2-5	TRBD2	CASSLEAGETASHGETQYF	TGTGCCAGCAGCTTAGAAGCGGGAGAAACTGCATCCCACGGGGAGACCCAGTACTTC
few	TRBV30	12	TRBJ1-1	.	CAWTRGGTEAFF	TGTGCCTGGACCAGAGGGGGCACTGAAGCTTTCTTT
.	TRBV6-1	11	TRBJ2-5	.	CASRWGETQYF	TGTGCCAGCAGATGGGGAGAGACCCAGTACTTC
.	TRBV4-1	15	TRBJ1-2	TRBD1	CASRQPGGALNGYTF	TGCGCCAGCAGGCAACCAGGGGGCGCATTGAATGGCTACACCTTC
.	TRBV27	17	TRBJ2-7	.	CASSFSLRDTLSYEQYF	TGTGCCAGCAGTTTCTCCCTCCGGGACACCCTCTCCTACGAGCAGTACTTC
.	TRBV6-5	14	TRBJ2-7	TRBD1	CASSRGTGGAEQYF	TGTGCCAGCAGCCGGGGGACAGGGGGCGCCGAGCAGTACTTC
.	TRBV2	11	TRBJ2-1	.	CASVRVNEQFF	TGTGCCAGCGTCAGGGTCAATGAGCAGTTCTTC
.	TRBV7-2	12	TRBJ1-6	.	CASSSGFPPLHF	TGTGCCAGCAGCTCAGGGTTTCCACCCCTCCACTTT
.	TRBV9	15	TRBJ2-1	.	CASSVAGGLVDEQFF	TGTGCCAGCAGCGTAGCTGGCGGGCTGGTGGATGAGCAGTTCTTC
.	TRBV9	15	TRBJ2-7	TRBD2	CASSAGTSPTYEQYF	TGTGCCAGCAGCGCTGGGACTAGCCCCACCTACGAGCAGTACTTC
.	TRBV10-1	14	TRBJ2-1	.	CASSESAVGNEQFF	TGCGCCAGCAGTGAGTCTGCCGTAGGGAATGAGCAGTTCTTC